This TCR beta chain derives from a study of blood T cell repertoires in COVID-19. The CDR3 consists of 15 residues. In germline, CDR1 is SGHNT, CDR2 YENEEA. The V and J ends lost 1 base and 0 bases respectively, with 4 bases between them. Some clones are missing from TCRdb's copy, which holds only in-frame ones; the method was immunoSEQ multiplex PCR. The sample yields about 130,000 clones, less than 90% seen once. The sequence came from a woman aged 45-60 years who had recovered from COVID-19. The chain has TRBV11-3 and TRBJ2-6; D gene unclear. The sample consisted of PBMCs or T cells enriched from blood (not recorded which). In nucleotides, the CDR3 is TGTGCCAGCAGCTTAGCGTACTCTGGGGCCAACGTCCTGACTTTC. It is translated as CASSLAYSGANVLTF. Variable domain in full (rest from reference TRBV11-3 and TRBJ2-6): EAGVVQSPRYKIIEKKQPVAFWCNPISGHNTLYWYLQNLGQGPELLIRYENEEAVDDSQLPKDRFSAERLKGVDSTLKIQPAELGDSAVYLCASSLAYSGANVLTFGAGSRLTVL.